The 23 T cell receptor beta chains below were found in one sample sequenced in a study of identical twins. TCRdb used MiXCR to reprocess the 5' RACE reads, holding one entry per CDR3 protein. The table includes 1.5 million to 2 million distinct CDR3 sequences, 25% to 35% detected once. The sequencing sample was made of cord blood. Receptor source: a newborn girl in good health.

The rearrangement joins TRBV10-3 to TRBJ2-5, with D possibly matching TRBD1 (5 bases). V was trimmed by 3 bases and J by 5 bases, leaving 13 bases between them. The CDR3 contains 14 residues. The germline CDR1 and CDR2 sequences are ENHRY and SYGVKD. CDR3 in amino acids: CAISDVGVQETQYF. CDR3 sequence (DNA): TGTGCCATCAGTGATGTAGGGGTCCAGGAGACCCAGTACTTC.

This clonotype came up a few times. This chain links TRBV12-3 or TRBV12-4 with TRBJ1-1; 10 nucleotides match TRBD1. V shed 6 bases and J 4 bases; nucleotides not matched to a gene: 8. This CDR3 is built from 15 residues. CDR3 loop: CASRPMGQGLTEAFF. CDR3 bases: TGTGCCAGCAGACCAATGGGACAGGGGCTCACTGAAGCTTTCTTT.

Details on this clonotype: It may be a read error: a sequence one base away is much more abundant. The chain has TRBV29-1 and TRBJ2-1; TRBD2 matches at 8 bases. Matching the DNA end better, TRBJ2-7 makes the J call doubtful. Germline V gives CDR1 SQVTM, CDR2 ANQGSEA. The CDR3 covers 16 residues. CDR3 amino acids: CSVEDQRGTSYNEQYF. The CDR3 DNA sequence: TGCAGCGTTGAAGACCAGCGGGGGACCTCCTACAATGAGCAGTACTTC.

The rearrangement links TRBV9 to TRBJ2-7, with 7 bases identical to TRBD2. The end of the DNA aligns better with TRBJ2-5, so the J call may be wrong. CDR1 and CDR2 from the germline V gene are SGDLS and YYNGEE. The CDR3 is 13 amino acids. CDR3 nucleotide sequence: TGTGCCAGCAGCGTAGCTCGGGAGGCGACCCAGTACTTC. It codes for CASSVAREATQYF.

Only one count was recorded for this clonotype. A junction end diverges from the germline sequence, so it may reflect a read error. The chain links TRBV28 to TRBJ1-5; 7 bases fit TRBD1. This CDR3 is 14 amino acids long. The germline V gene has CDR1 MDHEN and CDR2 SYDVKM. The CDR3 region is CASTLAGGNRPQHF. CDR3 sequence (DNA): TGTGCCAGCACCTTAGCAGGGGGAAATCGGCCCCAGCATTTT.

This clonotype was detected ten times or more. V and J are TRBV2 and TRBJ2-5; perhaps TRBD1 as D (5 bases). The V end was cut by 6 bases, the J end by 0 bases, with 11 bases between. The CDR3 is made up of 14 amino acids. Germline V gene lookup returns CDR1 SNHLY and CDR2 FYNNEI. The CDR3 DNA sequence: TGTGCCAGCAGAGGCAGGGTACACCAAGAGACCCAGTACTTC. Protein sequence: CASRGRVHQETQYF.

This clonotype was detected only a few times. This may stem from a read error, because a much larger clone lies one nucleotide away. This chain joins TRBV6-6 and TRBJ1-2; possible D gene TRBD1, 5 bases. The ends were cut back, 6 bases at V and 1 base at J, with 9 bases in the middle. This CDR3 is 13 amino acids long. Germline lookup yields CDR1 MNHNY and CDR2 SVGAGI (reference sequence). Here the CDR3 DNA reads TGTGCCAGCAGCCACGACAGTAACTATGGCTACACCTTC. This sequence encodes CASSHDSNYGYTF.

This clonotype has just a few counts. The chain employs TRBV28 and TRBJ1-2; weak D call: TRBD1 (6 bases). Trimming stripped 6 bases from V and 5 bases from J, with 16 bases between. The length of the CDR3 is 14 residues. Per the germline V gene, CDR1 is MDHEN and CDR2 is SYDVKM. The CDR3 bases are TGTGCCAGCAGCTTTATGCCCAGGGGATATGGCTACACCTTC. Amino acids: CASSFMPRGYGYTF.

This clonotype has a single count. One end of the junction varies from germline; a read error may be responsible. The gene calls are TRBV20-1 and TRBJ2-5; D perhaps matches TRBD1 (6 bases). CDR1 and CDR2 from the germline V gene are DFQATT and SNEGSKA (reference sequence). This CDR3 is built from 13 residues. DNA of the CDR3: TGCAGTGCTAGACAGGGGTCCCAAGAGGCCCAGTACTTC. Protein sequence: CSARQGSQEAQYF.

The V gene is TRBV12-3 or TRBV12-4, the J gene TRBJ2-3; D possibly uses TRBD1 or TRBD2 (7 bases each). The germline V and J ends were trimmed by 6 bases and 13 bases, with 14 bases remaining between them. This CDR3 is built from 11 residues. The CDR3 sequence is CASSRSGTEYF. The CDR3, as DNA: TGTGCCAGCAGCCGGAGCGGGACAGAGTATTTT.

This clonotype appeared a few times. V usage is TRBV7-2 and J usage is TRBJ2-5; D unresolved. CDR3 length equals 12 residues. V was shortened by 1 base and J by 6 bases, with 6 bases between the two germline ends. Germline assignment: CDR1 SGHTA and CDR2 FQGNSA. CDR3 residues: CASSLGRQTQYF. The CDR3 DNA sequence: TGTGCCAGCAGCTTAGGCCGTCAGACCCAGTACTTC.

The sample holds a few counts of this clonotype. This chain joins TRBV3-1 and TRBJ2-5; possibly TRBD2 for D (6 bases). Germline-derived CDR1 and CDR2 are LGHDT and YNNKEL (reference sequence). This CDR3 has 16 amino acids. Trimming stripped 2 bases from V and 0 bases from J, with 13 bases between. CDR3 sequence reads: CASSQIAGRYQETQYF. Here the CDR3 DNA reads TGTGCCAGCAGCCAAATCGCAGGGAGGTACCAAGAGACCCAGTACTTC.

The chain links TRBV29-1 to TRBJ1-1; 9 positions agree with TRBD1. The CDR3 totals 13 residues. The V and J ends lost 3 bases and 9 bases, in that order; junction bases with no gene match: 8. Germline V gene data show CDR1 as SQVTM and CDR2 as ANQGSEA. The chain's CDR3 is CSVDGWGQGQAFF. The CDR3, as DNA: TGCAGCGTTGATGGGTGGGGACAGGGTCAAGCTTTCTTT.

The rearrangement joins TRBV7-9 to TRBJ2-5; the match to TRBD1 covers 8 bases. The trim removed 2 bases at V and 12 bases at J, leaving 5 bases unmatched. CDR3 length: 12 residues. Looked up from germline, CDR1 is SEHNR and CDR2 is FQNEAQ (reference sequence). The CDR3 region is CASSLIETGEYF. The CDR3 DNA is TGTGCCAGCAGCTTAATCGAGACAGGGGAGTACTTC.

The chain recombines TRBV20-1 with TRBJ2-1, with TRBD2 identical over 10 bases. The germline V gene has CDR1 DFQATT and CDR2 SNEGSKA (reference sequence). The V segment lost 0 bases and the J segment 3 bases; nucleotides outside the gene matches: 8. CDR3 length equals 17 residues. CDR3 residues: CSARDTSGRAYYNEQFF. The DNA of the CDR3 is TGCAGTGCTAGAGACACCAGCGGGAGGGCCTACTACAATGAGCAGTTCTTC.

V is TRBV5-1 and J is TRBJ2-5; D remains unclear. This CDR3 region has 13 residues. V was shortened by 0 bases and J by 7 bases, with 10 bases between the two germline ends. CDR1 and CDR2 (germline): SGHRS, YFSETQ. The CDR3 nucleotides read TGCGCCAGCAGCTTGGCCGGATGGTCGACCCAGTACTTC. Translation: CASSLAGWSTQYF.

The chain carries TRBV6-2 or TRBV6-3 and TRBJ2-1, with TRBD2 as a possible D gene (5 bases). V gave up 2 bases and J gave up 8 bases, with 16 bases separating them. Per the germline V gene, CDR1 is MNHEY and CDR2 is SVGEGT. CDR3 length: 15 residues. CDR3 loop: CASSYQAASLYEQFF. The CDR3, as DNA: TGTGCCAGCAGTTACCAAGCGGCGTCATTGTATGAGCAGTTCTTC.

This clonotype came up a few times. V and J are TRBV9 and TRBJ2-1, with D possibly TRBD2 on 6 matching bases. Germline V gives CDR1 SGDLS, CDR2 YYNGEE. The CDR3 has 17 amino acids. V was cut by 0 bases and J by 3 bases, with 16 bases left in between. The CDR3 DNA is TGTGCCAGCAGCGTAGCTTACCGGGACTGGGGCTACAATGAGCAGTTCTTC. As protein: CASSVAYRDWGYNEQFF. Full variable domain (remainder filled in from reference TRBV9 and TRBJ2-1): DSGVTQTPKHLITATGQRVTLRCSPRSGDLSVYWYQQSLDQGLQFLIQYYNGEERAKGNILERFSAQQFPDLHSELNLSSLELGDSALYFCASSVAYRDWGYNEQFFGPGTRLTVL.

The chain couples TRBV6-6 to TRBJ2-5, with 9 bases identical to TRBD2. After removal of 5 bases from V and 1 base from J, the junction contained 5 bases not matched to a gene. The CDR3 has 15 residues. Germline values: CDR1 MNHNY, CDR2 SVGAGI (reference sequence). The CDR3 protein is CASSMSGGIQETQYF. CDR3 bases: TGTGCCAGCAGTATGAGCGGGGGGATCCAAGAGACCCAGTACTTC.

Many counts were recorded for this clonotype. The chain is built from TRBV11-2 and TRBJ2-7; TRBD1 aligns across 9 bases. Looked up from germline, CDR1 is SGHAT and CDR2 is FQNNGV. The CDR3 totals 15 residues. The trim removed 2 bases at V and 2 bases at J, leaving 4 bases unmatched. The CDR3 reads CASSLPGQGPYEQYF. The DNA of the CDR3 is TGTGCCAGCAGCTTACCGGGACAGGGACCCTACGAGCAGTACTTC.

This chain joins TRBV7-9 and TRBJ1-1, with D perhaps TRBD1 (5 bases). This CDR3 is 15 amino acids long. CDR1 and CDR2 (germline): SEHNR, FQNEAQ (reference sequence). The V and J ends lost 2 bases and 1 base respectively, with 11 bases between them. CDR3 residues: CASSLRTQGNTEAFF. As DNA, the CDR3 is TGTGCCAGCAGCTTAAGGACCCAGGGGAACACTGAAGCTTTCTTT.

This clonotype was picked up many times. The chain carries TRBV14 and TRBJ2-3; TRBD2 aligns across 8 bases. The V gene end was trimmed by 0 bases and the J gene end by 0 bases; junction bases not matched to a gene: 8. Germline V gene lookup returns CDR1 SGHDN and CDR2 FVKESK. This CDR3 comprises 18 residues. CDR3 coding DNA: TGTGCCAGCAGCCAAGATCGCGGTAGCGGGGCTAGCACAGATACGCAGTATTTT. It translates to CASSQDRGSGASTDTQYF.

Many counts were recorded for this clonotype. This chain uses TRBV6-1 with TRBJ1-2, with D unclear. V lost 4 bases, J lost 3 bases, and 6 bases lay in between. This CDR3 has 12 amino acids. Germline V gene sequence: CDR1 MNHNS, CDR2 SASEGT. The DNA of the CDR3 is TGTGCCAGCAGTGTTTCAGACTATGGCTACACCTTC. Amino acid sequence: CASSVSDYGYTF.